This is a list of T cell receptor beta chains from one sample in a study of PD-L1 blockade in urothelial cancer. Generated by immunoSEQ multiplex PCR, the TCRdb table keeps only in-frame clones and is missing some. This sample has roughly 84,000 clones, with around 76% found just once. Material: PBMCs, obtained around atezolizumab (anti-PD-L1) treatment. All receptors come from a man between 65 and 79 years old with urothelial cancer. Both conserved end residues are part of each CDR3. The D gene is left open where the match is weak. Size values are once, few and many counts, or a class for expanded clones, and some rows have none.

TRBJ2-7 TRBD2 NA TRBV5-1 CASSSLTSGRSYEQYF TGCGCCAGCAGCTCGCTGACTAGCGGACGCTCCTACGAGCAGTACTTC
TRBJ2-1 TRBD2 few TRBV11-1 CASSFRLAGSNNEQFF TGTGCCAGCAGCTTCAGACTAGCGGGTTCTAACAATGAGCAGTTCTTC
TRBJ2-1 TRBD2 NA TRBV6-1 CASSEQEREARNEQFF TGTGCCAGCAGTGAGCAGGAGCGGGAAGCCAGGAATGAGCAGTTCTTC
TRBJ1-1 NA NA TRBV5-4 CASSLGQGLNTEAFF TGTGCCAGCAGCTTGGGTCAGGGGCTGAACACTGAAGCTTTCTTT
TRBJ1-3 TRBD1 NA TRBV6-1 CASRRRGHGNTIYF TGTGCCAGCAGACGAAGGGGGCACGGAAACACCATATATTTT
TRBJ1-2 NA many TRBV5-5 CASSPDSGGYGYTF TGTGCCAGCAGCCCCGATAGCGGGGGCTATGGCTACACCTTC
TRBJ1-1 NA NA TRBV6-1 CASSLGRDTEAFF TGTGCCAGCAGTCTAGGGAGGGACACTGAAGCTTTCTTT
TRBJ2-7 TRBD1 NA TRBV4-1 CASSHTGGSYEQYF TGCGCCAGCAGCCACACAGGGGGTTCCTACGAGCAGTACTTC
TRBJ2-7 TRBD1 once TRBV7-8 CASSFYRGEGDEQYF TGTGCCAGCAGCTTCTACAGGGGAGAAGGTGACGAGCAGTACTTC
TRBJ1-1 NA NA TRBV4-3 CASSQEVGNTEAFF TGCGCCAGCAGCCAAGAGGTTGGCAACACTGAAGCTTTCTTT
TRBJ1-2 NA NA TRBV6-6 CASSLTWDSFGYTF TGTGCCAGCAGCTTAACCTGGGACTCGTTTGGCTACACCTTC
TRBJ2-6 TRBD1 few TRBV2 CASSGQGPSGANVLTF TGTGCCAGCAGCGGACAGGGCCCCTCTGGGGCCAACGTCCTGACTTTC
TRBJ2-7 TRBD1 NA TRBV5-1 CASSSLGQGTGEQYF TGCGCCAGCAGCTCCTTAGGACAGGGTACTGGCGAGCAGTACTTC
TRBJ2-7 TRBD1 NA TRBV7-9 CASSLGQGYSYEQYF TGTGCCAGCAGCTTAGGACAGGGTTACTCCTACGAGCAGTACTTC
TRBJ1-2 TRBD1 NA TRBV2 CASSPGTGGHGYTF TGTGCCAGTAGTCCCGGGACAGGGGGCCATGGCTACACCTTC
TRBJ1-6 TRBD1 few TRBV2 CASRGGQGGSPLHF TGTGCCAGCAGGGGGGGACAGGGCGGGTCACCCCTCCACTTT
TRBJ2-1 NA NA TRBV7-2 CASSLGSGTYNEQFF TGTGCCAGCAGCTTAGGAAGCGGTACCTACAATGAGCAGTTCTTC
TRBJ2-7 TRBD2 NA TRBV29-1 CSVESTTSGRAYEQYF TGCAGCGTTGAATCGACAACTAGCGGGAGGGCCTACGAGCAGTACTTC
TRBJ2-1 TRBD2 NA TRBV5-4 CASSPSGRYNEQFF TGTGCCAGCAGCCCTAGCGGGCGATACAATGAGCAGTTCTTC
TRBJ1-4 NA NA TRBV5-1 CASSSGTVNEKLFF TGCGCCAGCAGCTCAGGGACTGTGAATGAAAAACTGTTTTTT
TRBJ2-2 NA once TRBV5-1 CASSLAGNTGELFF TGCGCCAGCAGCTTGGCGGGTAACACCGGGGAGCTGTTTTTT
TRBJ2-1 TRBD2 NA TRBV7-2 CASSLAPGSGQPYNEQFF TGTGCCAGCAGCTTAGCGCCGGGTAGCGGGCAACCCTACAATGAGCAGTTCTTC
TRBJ2-1 TRBD2 NA TRBV10-3 CAISPPSGGSSYNEQFF TGTGCCATCAGCCCCCCTAGCGGAGGAAGCTCCTACAATGAGCAGTTCTTC
TRBJ1-1 NA NA TRBV18 CASSPQENLHTEAFF TGTGCCAGCTCACCACAAGAGAACCTACACACTGAAGCTTTCTTT
TRBJ2-7 NA NA TRBV19 CASSPVSQGFPSHEQYF TGTGCCAGTAGCCCAGTCTCCCAGGGGTTCCCTTCCCACGAGCAGTACTTC
TRBJ2-7 TRBD2 NA TRBV30 CAWTSGRARTYEQYF TGTGCCTGGACCAGCGGGAGGGCCAGGACCTACGAGCAGTACTTC
TRBJ1-5 NA NA TRBV5-1 CATKEGGAIQPQHF TGCGCCACCAAGGAGGGGGGGGCGATTCAGCCCCAGCATTTT
TRBJ1-1 TRBD1 NA TRBV5-4 CASSRRTGANTEAFF TGTGCCAGCAGCCGTCGGACAGGCGCGAACACTGAAGCTTTCTTT
TRBJ1-6 TRBD1 NA TRBV6-5 CASKNRGVDNSPLHF TGTGCCAGCAAGAACAGGGGAGTGGATAATTCACCCCTCCACTTT
TRBJ1-3 NA NA TRBV6-6 CASSPGGSGNTIYF TGTGCCAGCAGTCCCGGAGGGTCTGGAAACACCATATATTTT
TRBJ1-1 NA NA TRBV15 CATSRTVNTEAFF TGTGCCACCAGCAGGACAGTGAACACTGAAGCTTTCTTT
TRBJ1-4 TRBD1 NA TRBV6-5 CASSTTGGNEKLFF TGTGCCAGCAGTACGACAGGGGGGAATGAAAAACTGTTTTTT
TRBJ2-5 NA NA TRBV15 CATSRDASSGRETQYF TGTGCCACCAGCAGAGATGCCTCTTCAGGGCGGGAGACCCAGTACTTC
TRBJ2-7 TRBD2 NA TRBV4-1 CASSQDDGTSGDFSYEQYF TGCGCCAGCAGCCAAGATGATGGGACTAGCGGGGACTTTTCCTACGAGCAGTACTTC
TRBJ1-3 NA NA TRBV9 CASSVSVSPSGNTIYF TGTGCCAGCAGCGTCAGTGTATCTCCCTCTGGAAACACCATATATTTT
TRBJ1-1 NA NA TRBV5-1 CASSSQANTEAFF TGCGCCAGCAGCTCTCAGGCGAACACTGAAGCTTTCTTT
TRBJ1-5 TRBD1 NA TRBV6-4 CASSDSRVRTGHQPQHF TGTGCCAGCAGTGACTCGAGGGTCCGGACAGGTCATCAGCCCCAGCATTTT
TRBJ2-7 NA few TRBV2 CASTLGGLSEQYF TGTGCCAGCACCTTAGGGGGTTTATCCGAGCAGTACTTC
TRBJ2-6 NA NA TRBV5-1 CASSLAVGTSGANVLTF TGCGCCAGCAGCTTGGCCGTCGGTACCTCTGGGGCCAACGTCCTGACTTTC
TRBJ1-2 TRBD1 NA TRBV6-1 CASSEQGAFGYTF TGTGCCAGCAGTGAACAGGGGGCATTTGGCTACACCTTC